These 28 T cell receptor beta chains were sequenced from one sample in a study of persistence of HIV-infected CD4 T cells. An overlapping HIV-1 Gag peptide pool stimulated these cells at 0.95 to 1 ug/peptide/mL. Sorting selected CD4+ T cells upregulating both CD40 ligand and CD69. This was the immunoSEQ version 4 assay in survey mode. Profiled with immunoSEQ multiplex PCR; TCRdb holds only in-frame clones, not every one. This table has about 25,000 clones, roughly 70% appearing once. No antigens are known for them. Sequenced material: CD4+ T cells sorted from PBMCs after approximately 19-hour stimulation, taken from a patient who received antiretroviral therapy. These receptors were collected from an adult man with HIV who was CMV-seropositive.

This clone came up once. V usage is TRBV20-1 and J usage is TRBJ2-3; weak D call: TRBD2 (6 bases). Trimming took off 3 bases at V and 0 bases at J, with 22 bases between the two ends. This CDR3 spans 18 amino acids. Germline V lookup: CDR1 DFQATT, CDR2 SNEGSKA (reference sequence). The CDR3 coding sequence is TGCAGTGCTAGTGGTCATACGTTTGGGGGGTTTAGCACAGATACGCAGTATTTT. This encodes CSASGHTFGGFSTDTQYF.

The chain is built from TRBV19 and TRBJ2-2; 10 bases line up with TRBD1. J lost 6 bases, V lost 6 bases, and 7 bases had no gene match. There are 15 residues in the CDR3. The germline V gene encodes CDR1 LNHDA and CDR2 SQIVND (reference sequence). In DNA form, the CDR3 reads TGTGCCAGTAGACCCGGGACAGGGGCGGCCGGGGAGCTGTTTTTT. Amino acids: CASRPGTGAAGELFF.

The V and J genes are TRBV24-1 and TRBJ2-3; TRBD2 might be the D (6 bases). From germline, CDR1 is KGHDR and CDR2 SFDVKD. The CDR3 covers 16 residues. Trimming stripped 4 bases from V and 5 bases from J, with 18 bases between. This CDR3 reads CATSDPNSGTGDTQYF. The CDR3 bases are TGTGCCACCAGTGACCCCAATAGCGGTACCGGAGATACGCAGTATTTT.

The chain couples TRBV5-1 to TRBJ2-1; the match to TRBD1 covers 8 bases. The trim removed 2 bases at V and 7 bases at J, leaving 8 bases unmatched. Looked up from germline, CDR1 is SGHRS and CDR2 is YFSETQ. The CDR3 has 15 residues. This CDR3 is CASSFARDRMNEQFF. The CDR3 nucleotides read TGCGCCAGCAGCTTCGCCCGGGACAGGATGAATGAGCAGTTCTTC. The full variable domain, with the rest looked up from reference TRBV5-1 and TRBJ2-1, is KAGVTQTPRYLIKTRGQQVTLSCSPISGHRSVSWYQQTPGQGLQFLFEYFSETQRNKGNFPGRFSGRQFSNSRSEMNVSTLELGDSALYLCASSFARDRMNEQFFGPGTRLTVL.

V is TRBV18 and J is TRBJ2-1, with a tentative D call TRBD2 (6 bases). Germline V lookup: CDR1 KGHSH, CDR2 LQKENI. V lost 1 base and J lost 8, with 15 bases in between. This CDR3 is 15 amino acids long. CDR3 DNA: TGTGCCAGCTCACCACGCTTAGCTAGCGAGGATGAGCAGTTCTTC. Its protein product is CASSPRLASEDEQFF.

This chain uses TRBV4-1 with TRBJ2-7; D uncertain. Germline V gives CDR1 MGHRA, CDR2 YSYEKL. V gave up 0 bases and J gave up 10 bases, with 13 bases separating them. The CDR3 spans 13 residues. CDR3 sequence reads: CASSQDLEQKQYF. CDR3 DNA: TGCGCCAGCAGCCAAGATTTAGAGCAGAAACAGTACTTC.

The V gene is TRBV7-9, the J gene TRBJ1-3; tentative D call: TRBD1 (5 bases). The CDR3 is 17 amino acids. V shed 0 bases and J shed 0 bases, with 12 bases lying between them. Germline CDR1 is SEHNR and CDR2 is FQNEAQ (reference sequence). The CDR3 DNA is TGTGCCAGCAGCTTAGCTACTCTTCAGGGCTCTGGAAACACCATATATTTT. It translates to CASSLATLQGSGNTIYF.

The rearrangement uses TRBV5-1 and TRBJ2-7; TRBD2 agrees at 10 bases. The CDR3 runs to 15 residues. The trim removed 4 bases at V and 0 bases at J, leaving 4 bases unmatched. The germline V gene has CDR1 SGHRS and CDR2 YFSETQ. The CDR3 region has the DNA TGCGCCAGCAGCGCACTAGCGGGGAGCTCCTACGAGCAGTACTTC. It is translated as CASSALAGSSYEQYF.

The chain recombines TRBV19 with TRBJ2-2; weak D call: TRBD1 (5 bases). V lost 8 bases, J lost 1 base, and 8 bases lay in between. The CDR3 is made up of 13 amino acids. Germline CDR1 reads LNHDA; CDR2 reads SQIVND (reference sequence). Here the CDR3 reads CASDGQNTGELFF. CDR3 nucleotides: TGTGCCAGTGACGGACAGAACACCGGGGAGCTGTTTTTT.

The chain recombines TRBV6-5 with TRBJ2-6; tentatively, D is TRBD1 (6 bases). Germline assignment: CDR1 MNHEY and CDR2 SVGAGI. The CDR3 is 14 residues long. Trimming took 6 bases from V and 4 from J, leaving 10 bases between them. The CDR3 nucleotides read TGTGCCAGCAGAAAAACAGGGGGGGCCAACGTCCTGACTTTC. It codes for CASRKTGGANVLTF.

Only one count was recorded for this clone. V is TRBV6-2 or TRBV6-3 and J is TRBJ1-1; a possible D gene is TRBD1 (5 bases). The V and J ends lost 7 bases and 0 bases respectively, with 15 bases between them. The CDR3 consists of 15 residues. Per germline, CDR1 MNHEY and CDR2 SVGEGT. This CDR3 reads CASTPRARMNTEAFF. The CDR3 DNA is TGTGCCAGCACCCCCAGGGCGCGGATGAACACTGAAGCTTTCTTT.

The gene calls are TRBV29-1 and TRBJ2-3; D may match TRBD1 or TRBD2 (5 bases each). V lost 6 bases to trimming and J lost 1 base, with 14 bases between them. The CDR3 runs 14 residues. Looked up from germline, CDR1 is SQVTM and CDR2 is ANQGSEA. The DNA of the CDR3 is TGCAGCGTAGTCCCCGTGGGGGGCACAGATACGCAGTATTTT. It yields the protein CSVVPVGGTDTQYF.

The chain combines TRBV5-1 with TRBJ2-1; TRBD2 is a possible D gene (6 bases). The CDR3 is made up of 16 amino acids. V was clipped by 6 bases and J by 1 base, with 17 bases between them. CDR1 and CDR2 (germline): SGHRS, YFSETQ. The CDR3 is CASTTVMGTSYNEQFF. CDR3 coding DNA: TGCGCCAGCACCACCGTTATGGGGACTTCCTACAATGAGCAGTTCTTC.

The genes are TRBV30 and TRBJ2-3; 11 bases agree with TRBD2. The length of the CDR3 is 15 residues. From germline, CDR1 is GTSNPN and CDR2 SVGIG (reference sequence). The ends lost 2 bases at V and 8 bases at J; junction bases unmatched: 9. The CDR3 DNA sequence: TGTGCCTGGAGTCAGGTACTAGCGGGGGCGGGTACGCAGTATTTT. As protein: CAWSQVLAGAGTQYF.

The V call is TRBV7-2, the J call TRBJ2-1; 14 bases agree with TRBD2. Germline V gene lookup returns CDR1 SGHTA and CDR2 FQGNSA. This CDR3 contains 16 residues. V was clipped by 5 bases and J by 8 bases; unmatched bases: 8. The CDR3 loop is CASSKEGTSGGYEQFF. CDR3 coding DNA: TGTGCCAGCAGCAAAGAAGGGACTAGCGGGGGTTATGAGCAGTTCTTC.

This clone was detected only a few times. The chain's CDR3 is CASSELAGGPDTQYF. The CDR3 coding sequence is TGTGCCAGCAGTGAACTAGCGGGGGGCCCAGATACGCAGTATTTT. The rearrangement uses TRBV6-1 and TRBJ2-3; 11 positions match TRBD2. The V gene's germline CDR1 is MNHNS and CDR2 SASEGT. V dropped 2 bases and J dropped 4; count of bases not matched to a gene: 2. CDR3 length equals 15 residues.

The V call is TRBV10-2, the J call TRBJ2-5; 9 nucleotides align to TRBD1. The CDR3 spans 14 residues. Per the germline V gene, CDR1 is WSHSY and CDR2 is SAAADI. V was clipped by 3 bases and J by 7 bases; unmatched bases: 6. In nucleotides, the CDR3 is TGCGCCAGCAGTGATCCGACAGGGGGAGGGACCCAGTACTTC. Protein: CASSDPTGGGTQYF.

In the case of this clone: An end of the junction does not agree with germline; a read error may underlie this. V is TRBV5-4 and J is TRBJ2-1, with D tentatively TRBD1 (5 bases). This CDR3 has 12 residues. CDR1 is SGHNT and CDR2 is YYREEE in the germline V gene (reference sequence). CDR3 amino acids: CASSLGLNEQFF. CDR3 DNA: TGTGCCAGCAGTTTGGGGCTCAATGAGCAGTTCTTC.

This clone was observed a handful of times. The rearrangement links TRBV5-1 to TRBJ2-2; 12 bases are a match to TRBD2. V lost 3 bases and J lost 2; bases outside the gene matches: 14. CDR1 and CDR2 (germline): SGHRS, YFSETQ. The CDR3 length is 20 residues. In DNA, the CDR3 is TGCGCCAGCAGCTCATCTCGACGGACTAGCGGGGCCTTTAACACCGGGGAGCTGTTTTTT. Protein sequence: CASSSSRRTSGAFNTGELFF.

In DNA, the CDR3 is TGTGCCAGCAGCGTAGCTGGAGCCGAGCAGTACTTC. Its translation is CASSVAGAEQYF. The chain joins TRBV9 to TRBJ2-7; D gene ambiguous. V was cut by 0 bases and J by 6 bases, with 7 bases left in between. The CDR3 contains 12 residues. Per germline, CDR1 SGDLS and CDR2 YYNGEE.

This clone was counted between two and nine times. The chain combines TRBV5-6 with TRBJ1-5; D ambiguous. Looked up from germline, CDR1 is SGHDT and CDR2 is YYEEEE. V was trimmed by 1 base and J by 2 bases, leaving 13 bases between them. The CDR3 runs 16 residues. The CDR3 DNA is TGTGCCAGCAGCTTGTTGGCCCCGGAGGGCAATCAGCCCCAGCATTTT. It codes for CASSLLAPEGNQPQHF.

The chain combines TRBV20-1 with TRBJ1-2, with no clear D. This CDR3 comprises 8 residues. V lost 7 bases to trimming and J lost 8 bases, with 5 bases between them. Looked up from germline, CDR1 is DFQATT and CDR2 is SNEGSKA (reference sequence). The CDR3 loop is CSEGGYTF. The DNA of the CDR3 is TGCAGTGAGGGCGGCTACACCTTC.

Only one count was recorded for this clone. V gene TRBV19 combines with J gene TRBJ1-6, with D tentatively TRBD1 (5 bases). Germline V gene sequence: CDR1 LNHDA, CDR2 SQIVND (reference sequence). The CDR3 consists of 16 residues. V lost 5 bases, J lost 5 bases, and 16 bases lay in between. CDR3 DNA: TGTGCCAGTAGTGAGAGTGGGGGAAAAGATAATTCACCCCTCCACTTT. Amino acid sequence: CASSESGGKDNSPLHF. Variable domain in full (rest from reference TRBV19 and TRBJ1-6): DGGITQSPKYLFRKEGQNVTLSCEQNLNHDAMYWYRQDPGQGLRLIYYSQIVNDFQKGDIAEGYSVSREKKESFPLTVTSAQKNPTAFYLCASSESGGKDNSPLHFGNGTRLTVT.

By frequency in the sample, this clone is medium-sized. The identical CDR3 is also encoded by other nucleotide sequences in the sample. This CDR3 reads CASSLRESSYEQYF. The CDR3 DNA reads TGCGCCAGCAGCTTGAGGGAGTCCTCCTACGAGCAGTACTTC. V gene TRBV5-1 combines with J gene TRBJ2-7; TRBD2 is a possible D gene (5 bases). V lost 1 base and J 0 bases, leaving 8 bases between the germline ends. Germline assignment: CDR1 SGHRS and CDR2 YFSETQ. This CDR3 is built from 14 residues.

This chain connects TRBV7-2 to TRBJ2-1; 8 nucleotides line up with TRBD2. In germline, CDR1 is SGHTA, CDR2 FQGNSA. The V gene end was trimmed by 3 bases and the J gene end by 8 bases; junction bases not matched to a gene: 3. This CDR3 contains 13 residues. The DNA of the CDR3 is TGTGCCAGCAGCTTCCCGACTAGCGATGAGCAGTTCTTC. Its translation is CASSFPTSDEQFF.

The rearrangement uses TRBV11-2 and TRBJ2-1; the match to TRBD1 covers 7 bases. Looked up from germline, CDR1 is SGHAT and CDR2 is FQNNGV. The CDR3 spans 14 residues. The junction had 4 bases not matched to a gene; V was cut back by 4 bases and J by 4 bases. The CDR3 here is CASSSDRAYNEQFF. CDR3 bases: TGTGCCAGCAGCTCCGACAGGGCTTACAATGAGCAGTTCTTC. The full variable domain, rest sourced from reference TRBV11-2 and TRBJ2-1, is EAGVAQSPRYKIIEKRQSVAFWCNPISGHATLYWYQQILGQGPKLLIQFQNNGVVDDSQLPKDRFSAERLKGVDSTLKIQPAKLEDSAVYLCASSSDRAYNEQFFGPGTRLTVL.

V gene TRBV28 combines with J gene TRBJ2-3, with TRBD1 identical over 7 bases. The CDR3 spans 14 residues. The ends lost 8 bases at V and 2 bases at J; junction bases unmatched: 7. Germline V gives CDR1 MDHEN, CDR2 SYDVKM. In DNA, the CDR3 is TGTGCCAGCCAAGAGGGGGCCAACACAGATACGCAGTATTTT. Residues: CASQEGANTDTQYF.

The CDR3 protein is CASSEGTGKVEKLFF. The CDR3 bases are TGTGCCAGCAGTGAGGGGACAGGGAAAGTTGAAAAACTGTTTTTT. This rearrangement joins TRBV2 to TRBJ1-4; TRBD1 agrees at 9 bases. The V and J ends lost 3 bases and 7 bases, in that order; junction bases with no gene match: 6. The germline V gene encodes CDR1 SNHLY and CDR2 FYNNEI. The CDR3 covers 15 residues.